The 21 T cell receptor beta chains below all came from one sample that was sequenced in a study of blood T cell repertoires in COVID-19. Data came from immunoSEQ multiplex PCR; TCRdb stores just in-frame clones and leaves some out. The table has some 100,000 clones, 74% seen once. Input material: peripheral blood. These receptors originate from a man in his sixties or seventies with COVID-19, enrolled during active disease.

A single count supports this clone. This rearrangement joins TRBV27 to TRBJ2-7, with TRBD1 matching over 8 bases. V shed 1 base, J shed 4 bases, and the junction held 3 bases outside the gene matches. The V gene's germline CDR1 is MNHEY and CDR2 SMNVEV (reference sequence). The CDR3 loop spans 14 amino acids. DNA for the CDR3: TGTGCCAGCAGTTTATGGGACAGGCTGTACGAGCAGTACTTC. Translated: CASSLWDRLYEQYF.

The genes are TRBV30 and TRBJ2-5; a possible D gene is TRBD1 (5 bases). Trimming shortened V by 3 bases and J by 7 bases, and 18 bases separated the two germline ends. The germline V gene encodes CDR1 GTSNPN and CDR2 SVGIG (reference sequence). There are 14 residues in the CDR3. The CDR3 bases are TGTGCCTGGAGGGACCAAGGGGTCCACGGGACCCAGTACTTC. Residues: CAWRDQGVHGTQYF.

Notes on this clone: A read error may be the cause here, since a much bigger clone is one base away. The chain recombines TRBV9 with TRBJ2-2, with D possibly TRBD1 on 5 matching bases. This CDR3 is 14 amino acids long. Trimming took 4 bases from V and 1 from J, leaving 8 bases between them. Germline values: CDR1 SGDLS, CDR2 YYNGEE. The CDR3 region is CASSPDRNTGELFF. For the CDR3, the DNA is TGTGCCAGCAGCCCAGACAGGAACACCGGGGAGCTGTTTTTT.

The chain is built from TRBV5-1 and TRBJ2-1; 9 bases match TRBD2. After removal of 2 bases from V and 8 bases from J, the junction contained 8 bases not matched to a gene. This CDR3 region has 15 residues. Germline values: CDR1 SGHRS, CDR2 YFSETQ. The CDR3 bases are TGCGCCAGCAGCTTAAATAGCGGGAGTTTCTATGAGCAGTTCTTC. Translated, it gives CASSLNSGSFYEQFF.

The CDR3, as DNA: TGCGCCAGCAGCTTGGGTACGGGACTACCCACAGATACGCAGTATTTT. It yields the protein CASSLGTGLPTDTQYF. The V gene is TRBV5-1, the J gene TRBJ2-3, with 7 bases aligning to TRBD2. The CDR3 has 16 residues. CDR1 and CDR2 (germline): SGHRS, YFSETQ. The ends lost 0 bases at V and 2 bases at J; junction bases unmatched: 6.

The chain links TRBV4-2 to TRBJ2-3, with D perhaps matching TRBD2 (6 bases). The germline gives CDR1 LGHNA, CDR2 YNFKEQ. The CDR3 consists of 16 residues. Trimming cost V 1 base and J 0 bases, with 11 bases left between them. As DNA, the CDR3 is TGTGCCAGCAGCCAAGGAGGTAGCGGTAGCACAGATACGCAGTATTTT. Translation gives CASSQGGSGSTDTQYF.

The DNA for the CDR3 is TGTGCCACCAGTGTAATGGGAGCGGGAGCTAATAATGAGCAGTTCTTC. Amino acids: CATSVMGAGANNEQFF. The V call is TRBV24-1, the J call TRBJ2-1, with TRBD2 matching over 8 bases. In germline, CDR1 is KGHDR, CDR2 SFDVKD. The CDR3 spans 16 residues. V was clipped by 5 bases and J by 7 bases; unmatched bases: 12.

The V and J genes are TRBV24-1 and TRBJ2-1, with TRBD2 matching over 10 bases. Germline CDR1 and CDR2: KGHDR and SFDVKD. V dropped 1 base and J dropped 9; count of bases not matched to a gene: 5. The CDR3 runs to 15 residues. The DNA for the CDR3 is TGTGCCACCAGTGATTTAGCAGCGGGAGGGTCTGAGCAGTTCTTC. As protein: CATSDLAAGGSEQFF.

The chain is built from TRBV7-2 and TRBJ1-1, with a tentative D call TRBD1 (5 bases). CDR3 length: 15 residues. V lost 7 bases to trimming and J lost 1 base, with 16 bases between them. Germline V gene data show CDR1 as SGHTA and CDR2 as FQGNSA. The CDR3 region is CASTSWGATNTEAFF. The CDR3 bases are TGTGCCAGCACCTCGTGGGGCGCGACGAACACTGAAGCTTTCTTT.

The gene calls are TRBV6-5 and TRBJ1-1; 8 bases are a match to TRBD1. The CDR3 has 13 amino acids. V shed 5 bases and J 11 bases; nucleotides not matched to a gene: 10. Germline V gene sequence: CDR1 MNHEY, CDR2 SVGAGI. The CDR3 is CASSQTGQGGAFF. For the CDR3, the DNA is TGTGCCAGCAGTCAAACCGGACAGGGTGGCGCTTTCTTT.

This clone came up once. The J gene is TRBJ2-5, the V gene TRBV20-1; tentatively, D is TRBD1 (6 bases). The CDR3 consists of 14 residues. Trimming pared 3 bases from V and 1 base from J, leaving 12 bases between. The germline V gene encodes CDR1 DFQATT and CDR2 SNEGSKA (reference sequence). The CDR3 DNA follows: TGCAGTGCTAGTCTGACAGGAACCCAAGAGACCCAGTACTTC. It yields the protein CSASLTGTQETQYF.

In its sample, this clone was seen a few times. An end of the junction differs from the germline gene, which may be a read error. The CDR3, as DNA: TGTGCCAGCAGTTTATCCTCCCCGGGACTAGGAATCTTC. It codes for CASSLSSPGLGIF. V is TRBV28 and J is TRBJ2-7; 8 bases align to TRBD2. The CDR3 is made up of 13 amino acids. Germline CDR1 reads MDHEN; CDR2 reads SYDVKM. Full variable domain (rest looked up from reference TRBV28 and TRBJ2-7): DVKVTQSSRYLVKRTGEKVFLECVQDMDHENMFWYRQDPGLGLRLIYFSYDVKMKEKGDIPEGYSVSREKKERFSLILESASTNQTSMYLCASSLSSPGLGIFGPGTRLTVT.

The rearrangement links TRBV6-2 or TRBV6-3 to TRBJ2-2; TRBD2 matches at 11 bases. Germline CDR1 MNHEY, CDR2 SVGEGT. V trimming: 6 bases; J trimming: 6 bases; junction bases outside the gene matches: 12. This CDR3 is built from 17 residues. The CDR3 DNA sequence: TGTGCCAGCAGCCATAGCGGGAGGGCCCGTGAGGCCGGGGAGCTGTTTTTT. This sequence encodes CASSHSGRAREAGELFF.

This chain uses TRBV7-3 with TRBJ2-3; 8 bases match TRBD1. This CDR3 is built from 15 residues. CDR1 SGHTA and CDR2 FQGTGA come from the germline V gene. V gave up 1 base and J gave up 5 bases; unmatched junction bases: 5. The CDR3 region is CASSLIHRGKDTQYF. The DNA for the CDR3 is TGTGCCAGCAGCTTAATCCACAGGGGGAAAGATACGCAGTATTTT. The whole variable domain, filled in from reference TRBV7-3 and TRBJ2-3, reads GAGVSQTPSNKVTEKGKYVELRCDPISGHTALYWYRQSLGQGPEFLIYFQGTGAADDSGLPNDRFFAVRPEGSVSTLKIQRTERGDSAVYLCASSLIHRGKDTQYFGPGTRLTVL.

This clone occurred a few times. This chain links TRBV28 with TRBJ2-3; 9 bases line up with TRBD2. Germline trimming cut 5 bases from V and 2 bases from J; bases unmatched to any gene: 5. This CDR3 has 15 amino acids. Germline values: CDR1 MDHEN, CDR2 SYDVKM. In nucleotides, the CDR3 is TGTGCCAGCAGTCCTAGCGGGGAACCCACAGATACGCAGTATTTT. This gives the protein CASSPSGEPTDTQYF.

This clone was seen only a few times. The rearrangement links TRBV9 to TRBJ2-1; possible D gene TRBD2, 5 bases. With 4 bases removed from V and 11 bases from J, the gap between germline ends came to 16 bases. The V gene's germline CDR1 is SGDLS and CDR2 YYNGEE. The CDR3 totals 13 residues. The DNA for the CDR3 is TGTGCCAGCAGCCCCCCCGGGGAGAGAAAGCAGTTCTTC. Encoded protein: CASSPPGERKQFF.

V is TRBV24-1 and J is TRBJ2-1, with D tentatively TRBD1 (5 bases). The CDR3 extends over 14 amino acids. Germline CDR1 is KGHDR and CDR2 is SFDVKD. Trimming left V 6 bases short and J 2 bases short, with 10 bases between. The CDR3 nucleotides are TGTGCCACCAGTCCCGCAGGGCCCTACAATGAGCAGTTCTTC. This gives the protein CATSPAGPYNEQFF.

The chain joins TRBV28 to TRBJ1-2; TRBD1 matches at 7 bases. CDR3 size: 15 residues. The V segment lost 1 base and the J segment 8 bases; nucleotides outside the gene matches: 10. Germline assignment: CDR1 MDHEN and CDR2 SYDVKM. The CDR3 loop is CASSLSQGQYKGYTF. DNA of the CDR3: TGTGCCAGCAGTTTATCCCAGGGACAGTATAAAGGCTACACCTTC.

V usage is TRBV5-1 and J usage is TRBJ2-1; 9 positions match TRBD1. CDR1 is SGHRS and CDR2 is YFSETQ in the germline V gene. CDR3 length: 17 residues. V trimming: 0 bases; J trimming: 7 bases; junction bases outside the gene matches: 11. CDR3 protein: CASSLDLLGQGRNEQFF. The DNA for the CDR3 is TGCGCCAGCAGCTTGGATCTTTTAGGACAGGGGAGGAATGAGCAGTTCTTC.

In its sample, this clone was seen a few times. The rearrangement uses TRBV30 and TRBJ1-2; D call uncertain. Trimming shortened V by 3 bases and J by 5 bases, and 10 bases separated the two germline ends. The CDR3 loop spans 12 amino acids. Looked up from germline, CDR1 is GTSNPN and CDR2 is SVGIG (reference sequence). CDR3 in DNA: TGTGCCTGGAGCCCCGCAGAATATGGCTACACCTTC. This codes for CAWSPAEYGYTF.

The chain joins TRBV19 to TRBJ1-5; maybe TRBD1 (5 bases). Germline V gene data show CDR1 as LNHDA and CDR2 as SQIVND (reference sequence). The CDR3 is 15 amino acids. The V end lost 7 bases, the J end lost 7 bases, and 20 bases lay between the germline ends. The CDR3 region is CASTIGGLRWQPQHF. The CDR3 DNA reads TGTGCCAGTACCATCGGGGGATTGAGGTGGCAGCCCCAGCATTTT.